This passage covers 5 T cell receptor beta chains from one sample sequenced in a study of OX40 agonist ivuxolimab in advanced cancers. TCRdb's copy holds only in-frame clones and misses some; the assay was immunoSEQ multiplex PCR. This table has tens of thousands of clones, roughly 94% appearing once. Sequences were derived from CD4+ or CD8+ T cells sorted from blood, sampled in a trial of the OX40 agonist ivuxolimab. The receptors derive from an adult with an advanced solid tumor such as melanoma, head and neck, liver or kidney cancer.

The rearrangement uses TRBV7-9 and TRBJ2-3; unclear D gene. The CDR3 runs 12 residues. Germline loops: CDR1 SEHNR, CDR2 FQNEAQ (reference sequence). Trimming took off 0 bases at V and 4 bases at J, with 2 bases between the two ends. CDR3 in amino acids: CASSLAADTQYF. In DNA form, the CDR3 reads TGTGCCAGCAGCTTAGCGGCAGATACGCAGTATTTT.

The V and J genes are TRBV9 and TRBJ2-2; 11 bases are shared with TRBD2. This CDR3 spans 16 amino acids. Trimming at V came to 2 bases and at J to 0 bases, leaving 0 bases not matched to a gene. Per germline, CDR1 SGDLS and CDR2 YYNGEE. CDR3: CASSVTSGTNTGELFF. DNA of the CDR3: TGTGCCAGCAGCGTGACTAGCGGGACGAACACCGGGGAGCTGTTTTTT.

V is TRBV19 and J is TRBJ1-1; no definite D call. CDR1 and CDR2 (germline): LNHDA, SQIVND (reference sequence). The CDR3 spans 13 residues. The germline V and J ends were trimmed by 3 bases and 6 bases, with 11 bases remaining between them. The CDR3, as DNA: TGTGCCAGTAGTATTTATGTGGGTGCTGAAGCTTTCTTT. Its translation is CASSIYVGAEAFF.

The CDR3 sequence is CASALGLVGYEQYF. DNA for the CDR3: TGTGCCAGTGCCTTGGGACTAGTGGGCTACGAGCAGTACTTC. The V and J genes are TRBV19 and TRBJ2-7; 8 bases map to TRBD2. This CDR3 has 14 amino acids. Germline lookup yields CDR1 LNHDA and CDR2 SQIVND (reference sequence). With 8 bases clipped from V and 3 bases from J, the junction kept 9 bases outside the gene matches.

The gene calls are TRBV18 and TRBJ2-7; perhaps TRBD2 as D (6 bases). The CDR3 length is 15 residues. Germline assignment: CDR1 KGHSH and CDR2 LQKENI. Trimming stripped 3 bases from V and 4 bases from J, with 16 bases between. The CDR3 coding sequence is TGTGCCAGCTCACCGGCGGGAAAGGAGGATTACGAGCAGTACTTC. Translation gives CASSPAGKEDYEQYF.